These 32 T cell receptor beta chains came from one sample sequenced in a study of blood T cells in healthy people across ages. The use of a sample-barcoded 5' primer and a J-beta primer mix characterized a second PCR of 7 to 11 cycles. A single record per CDR3 protein comes from TCRdb applying MiXCR to the 5' RACE reads. The sample consists of roughly 800,000 distinct CDR3 sequences, over 45% of them appearing once. The sequencing sample was made of blood. Every receptor here comes from a man aged 25 to 45 in good health.

The rearrangement joins TRBV7-7 to TRBJ2-5, with 7 bases fitting TRBD2. This CDR3 has 12 amino acids. Germline assignment: CDR1 SSHAT and CDR2 FNYEAQ (reference sequence). The V gene end was trimmed by 10 bases and the J gene end by 5 bases; junction bases not matched to a gene: 7. The CDR3 DNA reads TGTGCCACCGGACCCGGGGGGGAGACCCAGTACTTC. Encoded protein: CATGPGGETQYF.

This clonotype has just a few counts. V usage is TRBV29-1 and J usage is TRBJ2-1, with a possible D match to TRBD2 (6 bases). Germline assignment: CDR1 SQVTM and CDR2 ANQGSEA. Trimming stripped 4 bases from V and 9 bases from J, with 13 bases between. CDR3 length: 12 residues. This CDR3 reads CSVAVLGGEQFF. Here the CDR3 DNA reads TGCAGCGTTGCTGTCCTCGGGGGTGAGCAGTTCTTC.

The chain is built from TRBV6-1 and TRBJ2-3, with a tentative D call TRBD2 (6 bases). This CDR3 has 15 residues. V lost 3 bases to trimming and J lost 1 base, with 11 bases between them. Per the germline V gene, CDR1 is MNHNS and CDR2 is SASEGT. The CDR3 loop is CASSDMGLGTDTQYF. DNA for the CDR3: TGTGCCAGCAGTGACATGGGACTGGGCACAGATACGCAGTATTTT.

The CDR3 spells CSVEGLADSYEQYF. The CDR3 bases are TGCAGCGTGGAGGGACTAGCGGACTCCTACGAGCAGTACTTC. This chain connects TRBV29-1 to TRBJ2-4, with 11 positions matching TRBD2. The J call may be in error: the DNA end matches TRBJ2-7 better. Germline lookup yields CDR1 SQVTM and CDR2 ANQGSEA. CDR3 length: 14 residues.

V is TRBV6-4 and J is TRBJ2-1, with a tentative D call TRBD2 (5 bases). The CDR3 consists of 13 residues. CDR1 is MRHNA, CDR2 SNTAGT, per germline. The V end lost 7 bases, the J end lost 9 bases, and 16 bases lay between the germline ends. The CDR3 here is CASTSNGVPEQFF. In DNA form, the CDR3 reads TGTGCCAGCACTAGCAATGGGGTCCCTGAGCAGTTCTTC.

This chain joins TRBV27 and TRBJ1-6; D not resolved. The V gene lost 4 bases and the J gene lost 9 bases, with 13 bases spanning the gap. CDR3 length: 14 amino acids. Germline CDR1 reads MNHEY; CDR2 reads SMNVEV (reference sequence). CDR3 in DNA: TGTGCCAGCAGTTACGGATCCCCCGGTTCACCCCTCCACTTT. The encoded protein is CASSYGSPGSPLHF.

The chain employs TRBV9 and TRBJ2-2, with 9 bases identical to TRBD2. The CDR3 is made up of 17 amino acids. CDR1 and CDR2 (germline): SGDLS, YYNGEE. With V trimmed by 0 bases and J by 0 bases, 3 bases remained unmatched. The CDR3 here is CASSVESSGANTGELFF. DNA for the CDR3: TGTGCCAGCAGCGTAGAATCTAGCGGGGCGAACACCGGGGAGCTGTTTTTT. The entire variable domain, with the rest obtained from reference TRBV9 and TRBJ2-2, is as follows: DSGVTQTPKHLITATGQRVTLRCSPRSGDLSVYWYQQSLDQGLQFLIQYYNGEERAKGNILERFSAQQFPDLHSELNLSSLELGDSALYFCASSVESSGANTGELFFGEGSRLTVL.

The rearrangement links TRBV12-3 or TRBV12-4 to TRBJ1-1; possibly TRBD1 for D (5 bases). The V and J ends lost 5 bases and 1 base respectively, with 14 bases between them. This CDR3 spans 15 amino acids. The CDR3 DNA is TGTGCCAGCAGTGCCGAGACAGTCGGGAACACTGAAGCTTTCTTT. It yields the protein CASSAETVGNTEAFF.

The chain is built from TRBV4-3 and TRBJ1-4; D unclear. The CDR3 totals 16 residues. Germline lookup yields CDR1 LGHNA and CDR2 YSLEER. V lost 0 bases and J lost 5, with 13 bases in between. CDR3 loop: CASSQESAAGNEKLFF. The CDR3 nucleotides read TGCGCCAGCAGCCAAGAGTCGGCAGCCGGGAATGAAAAACTGTTTTTT.

CDR3 sequence reads: CASRGPGGPNEQFF. The CDR3 coding sequence is TGTGCCAGCAGGGGTCCGGGGGGGCCCAATGAGCAGTTCTTC. The chain is built from TRBV28 and TRBJ2-1, with 8 bases that match TRBD2. Germline assignment: CDR1 MDHEN and CDR2 SYDVKM. The CDR3 spans 14 residues. The J segment lost 6 bases and the V segment lost 6 bases, leaving 7 bases of the junction unmatched.

The chain employs TRBV9 and TRBJ1-2, with no clear D. Trimming took off 3 bases at V and 7 bases at J, with 16 bases between the two ends. CDR1 and CDR2 from the germline V gene are SGDLS and YYNGEE. The CDR3 extends over 14 amino acids. The CDR3 sequence: CASSARIKVSGYTF. For the CDR3, the DNA is TGTGCCAGCAGCGCCCGGATCAAAGTCAGTGGCTACACCTTC.

In DNA form, the CDR3 reads TGTGCCAGCAGCGTCTCCGAGACTAGCGGGAGGGGTGAGCAGTTCTTC. Translating it yields CASSVSETSGRGEQFF. This chain joins TRBV9 and TRBJ2-1, with TRBD2 identical over 14 bases. The germline V gene has CDR1 SGDLS and CDR2 YYNGEE. The length of the CDR3 is 16 residues. The ends lost 2 bases at V and 9 bases at J; junction bases unmatched: 7.

The chain recombines TRBV6-6 with TRBJ2-2; 7 nucleotides line up with TRBD2. The CDR3 is 14 amino acids. The J segment lost 6 bases and the V segment lost 7 bases, leaving 8 bases of the junction unmatched. CDR1 is MNHNY and CDR2 is SVGAGI in the germline V gene (reference sequence). The CDR3 is CASMGTITSGELFF. For the CDR3, the DNA is TGTGCCAGCATGGGGACTATCACTTCCGGGGAGCTGTTTTTT.

The chain employs TRBV7-2 and TRBJ2-7; the D is unclear. The germline gives CDR1 SGHTA, CDR2 FQGNSA. Trimming took 8 bases from V and 2 from J, leaving 13 bases between them. CDR3 length: 13 residues. CDR3 in amino acids: CASGLQGTYEQYF. CDR3 nucleotides: TGTGCCAGCGGCCTACAAGGAACCTACGAGCAGTACTTC.

This clonotype showed up just a few times. This chain's CDR3 is CASSLVQGTAYEQYF. For the CDR3, the DNA is TGTGCCAGCAGCTTAGTACAGGGCACCGCCTACGAGCAGTACTTC. The chain carries TRBV7-2 and TRBJ2-7; possible D gene TRBD1, 6 bases. This CDR3 spans 15 amino acids. Germline CDR1 SGHTA, CDR2 FQGNSA. V was cut by 1 base and J by 2 bases, with 12 bases left in between. Supplemented by reference TRBV7-2 and TRBJ2-7, the full variable domain reads GAGVSQSPSNKVTEKGKDVELRCDPISGHTALYWYRQSLGQGLEFLIYFQGNSAPDKSGLPSDRFSAERTGGSVSTLTIQRTQQEDSAVYLCASSLVQGTAYEQYFGPGTRLTVT.

There are a few counts of this clonotype. The chain is built from TRBV20-1 and TRBJ2-4; D is undetermined. Germline values: CDR1 DFQATT, CDR2 SNEGSKA (reference sequence). The CDR3 length is 14 residues. The CDR3 DNA follows: TGCAGCCAGGTCGCAGCAACAGCCAAAAACATTCAGTACTTC. Its protein product is CSQVAATAKNIQYF.

This chain connects TRBV20-1 to TRBJ2-7; D is unresolved. Germline values: CDR1 DFQATT, CDR2 SNEGSKA (reference sequence). The V end lost 3 bases, the J end lost 2 bases, and 14 bases lay between the germline ends. This CDR3 spans 14 amino acids. For the CDR3, the DNA is TGCAGTGCTAGCCCTAGGCGTTACCCCTACGAGCAGTACTTC. Translated: CSASPRRYPYEQYF.

This chain joins TRBV25-1 and TRBJ1-5, with TRBD1 matching 10 bases. J was trimmed by 6 bases and V by 4 bases; bases with no gene match: 3. The CDR3 totals 14 residues. Germline V CDR1 and CDR2: MGHDK, SYGVNS. The CDR3 loop reads CASSAGTGVQPQHF. CDR3 bases: TGTGCCAGCAGTGCCGGGACAGGGGTTCAGCCCCAGCATTTT.

The gene calls are TRBV20-1 and TRBJ1-2; D may be TRBD1 (5 bases). CDR1 is DFQATT and CDR2 is SNEGSKA in the germline V gene (reference sequence). This CDR3 has 13 residues. V was pared by 6 bases and J by 1 base, with 12 bases between. The CDR3 bases are TGCAGTGCCCGCCGGGACGGTAACTATGGCTACACCTTC. Amino acids: CSARRDGNYGYTF.

This clonotype was observed many times. Here the CDR3 reads CSARQVYGYTF. The DNA of the CDR3 is TGCAGCGCGCGACAGGTTTATGGCTACACCTTC. This chain joins TRBV29-1 and TRBJ1-2, with D maybe TRBD1 (6 bases). Trimming pared 7 bases from V and 5 bases from J, leaving 11 bases between. The CDR3 sequence is 11 residues long. CDR1 SQVTM and CDR2 ANQGSEA come from the germline V gene.

This clonotype was counted a few times. V gene TRBV4-2 combines with J gene TRBJ1-6; D gene ambiguous. The ends were cut back, 0 bases at V and 3 bases at J, with 9 bases in the middle. CDR3 length: 16 amino acids. In germline, CDR1 is LGHNA, CDR2 YNFKEQ. CDR3 DNA sequence: TGTGCCAGCAGCCAAGAAAAGGACCGCTATAATTCACCCCTCCACTTT. It is translated as CASSQEKDRYNSPLHF.

The rearrangement joins TRBV20-1 to TRBJ1-6; D may be TRBD1 (5 bases). CDR3 size: 12 residues. The ends were cut back, 6 bases at V and 7 bases at J, with 10 bases in the middle. Germline-derived CDR1 and CDR2 are DFQATT and SNEGSKA (reference sequence). As DNA, the CDR3 is TGCAGTGCGAGGAGACAGAATTCACCCCTCCACTTT. Protein product: CSARRQNSPLHF.

V usage is TRBV12-3 or TRBV12-4 and J usage is TRBJ2-1; 11 bases match TRBD2. This CDR3 comprises 17 residues. V was pared by 3 bases and J by 0 bases, with 4 bases of the junction left unmatched. The CDR3 nucleotides read TGTGCCAGCAGTTTTCAGACTAGCGGGAACTCCTACAATGAGCAGTTCTTC. Translating gives CASSFQTSGNSYNEQFF.

This CDR3 reads CASSLTYSGLLGDEQFF. For the CDR3, the DNA is TGTGCCAGCAGCTTAACGTATTCGGGACTCCTGGGGGATGAGCAGTTCTTC. This chain uses TRBV7-3 with TRBJ2-1, with a weak D call TRBD2 (6 bases). The germline V and J ends were trimmed by 0 bases and 8 bases, with 20 bases remaining between them. The germline V gene encodes CDR1 SGHTA and CDR2 FQGTGA. The CDR3 spans 17 residues. Looking up the rest from reference TRBV7-3 and TRBJ2-1 gives the full variable domain: GAGVSQTPSNKVTEKGKYVELRCDPISGHTALYWYRQSLGQGPEFLIYFQGTGAADDSGLPNDRFFAVRPEGSVSTLKIQRTERGDSAVYLCASSLTYSGLLGDEQFFGPGTRLTVL.

The chain recombines TRBV10-2 with TRBJ2-5; D remains unclear. Trimming pared 0 bases from V and 0 bases from J, leaving 5 bases between. This CDR3 is 14 amino acids long. Germline V gives CDR1 WSHSY, CDR2 SAAADI. CDR3 amino acids: CASSESGYQETQYF. In nucleotides, the CDR3 is TGCGCCAGCAGTGAGTCAGGCTACCAAGAGACCCAGTACTTC.

This chain uses TRBV7-9 with TRBJ2-1; unclear D gene. The CDR3 is 16 amino acids. V was pared by 1 base and J by 8 bases, with 18 bases between. CDR1 is SEHNR, CDR2 FQNEAQ, per germline (reference sequence). In DNA, the CDR3 is TGTGCCAGCAGCTTAGTAGGTTGTGATGTAGGCTATGAGCAGTTCTTC. This codes for CASSLVGCDVGYEQFF. Using reference TRBV7-9 and TRBJ2-1 for the parts outside the CDR3, the full variable domain is DTGVSQNPRHKITKRGQNVTFRCDPISEHNRLYWYRQTLGQGPEFLTYFQNEAQLEKSRLLSDRFSAERPKGSFSTLEIQRTEQGDSAMYLCASSLVGCDVGYEQFFGPGTRLTVL.

The chain combines TRBV4-3 with TRBJ2-5; tentatively, D is TRBD1 or TRBD2 (6 bases each). With the DNA end fitting TRBJ2-7 better, the J assignment may be wrong. The CDR3 contains 15 residues. Germline CDR1 is LGHNA and CDR2 is YSLEER. CDR3 in amino acids: CASSQDPRGQDEQYF. DNA of the CDR3: TGCGCCAGCAGCCAAGATCCCCGGGGGCAAGACGAGCAGTACTTC.

Of note for this clonotype: The junction shows a germline mismatch at one end, possibly a read error. The chain recombines TRBV5-1 with TRBJ1-2; 9 bases line up with TRBD1. Germline V gene lookup returns CDR1 SGHRS and CDR2 YFSETQ. CDR3 length equals 15 residues. The CDR3: CSSSGTGTGSYGYTF. For the CDR3, the DNA is TGCTCCAGCAGCGGAACCGGGACAGGGAGCTATGGCTACACCTTC.

This chain joins TRBV29-1 and TRBJ2-5, with D hard to call. Germline V gene lookup returns CDR1 SQVTM and CDR2 ANQGSEA. Trimming took 5 bases from V and 5 from J, leaving 12 bases between them. The CDR3 spans 12 residues. DNA for the CDR3: TGCAGCGTTAAAAAGGAGACGGAGACCCAGTACTTC. Translating it yields CSVKKETETQYF.

This clonotype has more than one count but fewer than ten. CDR3 bases: TGTGCCAGCAGTGAAGCTATACCTTACGAGCAGTACTTC. The encoded protein is CASSEAIPYEQYF. This sequence joins TRBV6-1 and TRBJ2-7; D is ambiguous. This CDR3 contains 13 residues. CDR1 and CDR2 (germline): MNHNS, SASEGT. Trimming took off 0 bases at V and 4 bases at J, with 7 bases between the two ends.

The rearrangement joins TRBV3-1 to TRBJ2-1, with D possibly being TRBD1 (6 bases). The CDR3 covers 15 residues. Germline V gives CDR1 LGHDT, CDR2 YNNKEL (reference sequence). Trimming took off 0 bases at V and 6 bases at J, with 12 bases between the two ends. The CDR3 coding sequence is TGTGCCAGCAGCCAAGAGGTGCCAGGGGCCAATGAGCAGTTCTTC. This translates into CASSQEVPGANEQFF.

The chain uses TRBV7-9 and TRBJ2-6; D gene unclear. Germline CDR1 reads SEHNR; CDR2 reads FQNEAQ (reference sequence). Trimming left V 4 bases short and J 3 bases short, with 7 bases between. The CDR3 loop spans 14 amino acids. The DNA of the CDR3 is TGTGCCAGCAGCTACCCCCTTGGGGCCAACGTCCTGACTTTC. This sequence encodes CASSYPLGANVLTF. Using reference TRBV7-9 and TRBJ2-6 for the parts outside the CDR3, the full variable domain is DTGVSQNPRHKITKRGQNVTFRCDPISEHNRLYWYRQTLGQGPEFLTYFQNEAQLEKSRLLSDRFSAERPKGSFSTLEIQRTEQGDSAMYLCASSYPLGANVLTFGAGSRLTVL.